This T cell receptor beta chain was identified in a study of CD8 T cells in Susac syndrome. About this clonotype itself: Its antigen is not identified.

The CDR3 is 15 amino acids. Germline V gene sequence: CDR1 MGHDK, CDR2 SYGVNS. Trimming cost V 2 bases and J 7 bases, with 12 bases left between them. An amount of RNA that ranged from roughly 0.5 to 1 ug was reverse transcribed with random hexamers. Amplification of TCR beta CDR3 used immunoSEQ multiplex PCR across 54 Vbeta and 13 Jbeta. MiXCR was run by TCRdb on the immunoSEQ multiplex PCR reads, yielding one entry per CDR3 protein. Here the sample spans 150,000 to 200,000 distinct CDR3 sequences, around 94% being singletons. General study findings and limits: None of the CD4+ T cell repertoires in Susac syndrome showed clonal expansion.

The chain combines TRBV25-1 with TRBJ1-6; perhaps TRBD1 as D (5 bases). This receptor was taken from a human donor with Susac syndrome. Sequenced material: CD4+ T cells from PBMCs. The DNA for the CDR3 is TGTGCCAGCAGTGAAGGAGGGGCGGGGAATTCACCCCTCCACTTT. Translating it yields CASSEGGAGNSPLHF.